This TCR beta chain originates from a study of CD8 T cells in Susac syndrome. Study context: When their blood was taken, the Susac syndrome patients had either not yet had any therapy, were taking corticosteroids, or were taking intravenous immunoglobulin alone.

The CDR3 loop spans 15 amino acids. The V end lost 0 bases, the J end lost 0 bases, and 10 bases lay between the germline ends. The germline V gene has CDR1 SGDLS and CDR2 YYNGEE. Sequencing targeted TCR beta in T cells from blood (CD8+ and CD4+). Random hexamers were used to reverse transcribe the RNA input (about 0.5 to 1 ug). One entry per CDR3 protein, called by TCRdb with MiXCR from the immunoSEQ multiplex PCR reads. The data hold 200,000 to 300,000 distinct CDR3 sequences, with about 95% observed a single time. The chain employs TRBV9 and TRBJ2-7; D gene unclear. The specimen sequenced was CD4+ T cells from PBMCs. This sequence originates from a human donor with Susac syndrome. CDR3 nucleotide sequence: TGTGCCAGCAGCGTAGGGGAAGCGAGCTCCTACGAGCAGTACTTC. Its protein product is CASSVGEASSYEQYF.